This note documents a single TCR beta chain sequence. The antigen is not known. The data were obtained in a study of T cell responses to AZD1222 COVID-19 vaccine. V lost 6 bases to trimming and J lost 0 bases, with 13 bases between them. This CDR3 is built from 15 residues. Germline V gives CDR1 MNHEY, CDR2 SVGAGI. Study results and limitations: Seropositivity was recorded at baseline in only six AZD1222 recipients. Reportedly, nearly half of unique spike TCRs recognized epitopes outside B.1.351/B.1.1.7 mutations.

The repertoire was sequenced with immunoSEQ multiplex PCR; TCRdb's copy has only in-frame clones and lacks some. This table has about 160,000 clones, about 90% appearing once. The chain couples TRBV6-5 to TRBJ2-3; D is possibly TRBD1 (7 bases). The sequence was collected from an adult in good health. The sample was peripheral blood, taken on day 0 of MenACWY control vaccination. DNA of the CDR3: TGTGCCAGCAGCCGCGGGACAGCTAGCACAGATACGCAGTATTTT. It encodes CASSRGTASTDTQYF.